The 14 T cell receptor beta chains in this list originate from one sample, sequenced in a study of blood T cells in healthy people across ages (dated by TCRdb to between 2015 and 2016). Library preparation employed 5' RACE. The instrument given in TCRdb is Illumina HiSeq 2500. A second PCR of about 7 to 12 cycles was performed with a sample-barcoded 5' primer and a J-beta primer mix. The public reads were quality trimmed at Q25 with fastp and then assembled into clones with MiXCR by TCRdb, keeping productive beta chains. CDR3 protein duplicates are merged, each entry listing the most common genes and DNA. The sample records more than 550,000 distinct CDR3 sequences, 22% of which are singletons. 22% of the sample belongs to the ten largest clones. Material for sequencing was blood. These receptors were obtained from a man between 65 and 85 years old in good health.

This clonotype was seen more than once but under ten times. This chain joins TRBV3-1 and TRBJ1-4, with unresolved D. From germline, CDR1 is LGHDT and CDR2 YNNKEL (reference sequence). V was shortened by 1 base and J by 10 bases, with 10 bases between the two germline ends. This CDR3 is 13 amino acids long. CDR3 protein: CASSQGEGGKLFF. As DNA, the CDR3 is TGTGCCAGCAGCCAAGGGGAAGGAGGAAAACTGTTTTTT.

This clonotype was seen just once. The genes are TRBV20-1 and TRBJ1-2; D remains unclear. Germline values: CDR1 DFQATT, CDR2 SNEGSKA (reference sequence). V dropped 3 bases and J dropped 0 bases, with 11 bases sitting between them. The CDR3 covers 14 residues. The CDR3 bases are TGCAGTGCTAGGGGTGACCCCTCTAACTATGGCTACACCTTC. Protein sequence: CSARGDPSNYGYTF.

This chain connects TRBV11-2 to TRBJ2-7; the match to TRBD1 covers 8 bases. Per the germline V gene, CDR1 is SGHAT and CDR2 is FQNNGV. Germline trimming cut 8 bases from V and 4 bases from J; bases unmatched to any gene: 7. The CDR3 contains 13 residues. The CDR3 DNA reads TGTGCCAGCGGAGGACAGGGTCCATACGAGCAGTACTTC. This codes for CASGGQGPYEQYF.

This clonotype was detected only a few times. The chain uses TRBV6-5 and TRBJ2-3; D unresolved. The CDR3 sequence is 12 residues long. Trimming removed 5 bases from V and 2 bases from J, with 5 bases in between. The germline gives CDR1 MNHEY, CDR2 SVGAGI. Here the CDR3 reads CASSDTTDTQYF. CDR3 sequence (DNA): TGTGCCAGCAGTGACACCACAGATACGCAGTATTTT.

A few counts support this clonotype. The chain couples TRBV20-1 to TRBJ2-3; perhaps D is TRBD1 or TRBD2 (5 bases each). V lost 2 bases and J 4 bases, leaving 13 bases between the germline ends. The CDR3 consists of 14 residues. Looked up from germline, CDR1 is DFQATT and CDR2 is SNEGSKA (reference sequence). The CDR3 loop is CSARHRSGADTQYF. The DNA for the CDR3 is TGCAGTGCTAGACACAGGAGCGGCGCAGATACGCAGTATTTT.

The chain links TRBV6-1 to TRBJ2-5; TRBD2 matches at 7 bases. V lost 5 bases and J lost 2; bases outside the gene matches: 11. Germline CDR1 MNHNS, CDR2 SASEGT. The CDR3 has 16 amino acids. CDR3 sequence: CASSRLFGEGQETQYF. In DNA, the CDR3 is TGTGCCAGCAGTCGTCTATTCGGGGAGGGGCAAGAGACCCAGTACTTC.

This sequence joins TRBV6-2 or TRBV6-3 and TRBJ2-5; TRBD2 is a possible D gene (5 bases). The end of the DNA is better explained by TRBJ2-7, so the J call may be wrong. CDR1 and CDR2 from the germline V gene are MNHEY and SVGEGT. The CDR3 is 12 amino acids. The CDR3 nucleotides are TGTGCCAGCAGCCCCACTAGTCACGAGCAGTACGTC. Translation: CASSPTSHEQYV.

J is TRBJ2-1 and V is TRBV4-1, with D uncertain. The CDR3 runs to 14 residues. With 0 bases removed from V and 6 bases from J, the gap between germline ends came to 9 bases. Germline assignment: CDR1 MGHRA and CDR2 YSYEKL. The CDR3: CASSQDRWGNEQFF. The CDR3 coding sequence is TGCGCCAGCAGCCAAGATCGTTGGGGCAATGAGCAGTTCTTC.

This clonotype turned up a few times. As the CDR3 is not closed by the conserved phenylalanine or tryptophan, this likely results from a read error. V usage is TRBV7-9 and J usage is TRBJ1-2; D remains ambiguous. V gave up 5 bases and J gave up 5 bases, with 6 bases separating them. In germline, CDR1 is SEHNR, CDR2 FQNEAQ (reference sequence). This CDR3 has 11 amino acids. The DNA for the CDR3 is TGTGCCAGCAGCGTGGAATATGGCTACACCCTC. Protein sequence: CASSVEYGYTL.

This clonotype was observed a handful of times. The V and J genes are TRBV11-2 and TRBJ1-2; no clear D. The V end lost 0 bases, the J end lost 4 bases, and 9 bases lay between the germline ends. CDR1 and CDR2 (germline): SGHAT, FQNNGV. This CDR3 spans 14 amino acids. CDR3 sequence (DNA): TGTGCCAGCAGCTTAGATGGAGACATCTATGGCTACACCTTC. This gives the protein CASSLDGDIYGYTF.

The J gene is TRBJ2-1, the V gene TRBV2, with D unresolved. The V end lost 3 bases, the J end lost 8 bases, and 11 bases lay between the germline ends. CDR1 and CDR2 from the germline V gene are SNHLY and FYNNEI. This CDR3 is built from 13 residues. The CDR3 DNA reads TGTGCCAGCAGTGATCGTTACGCGGATGAGCAGTTCTTC. Translation: CASSDRYADEQFF.

This clonotype was counted only a few times. This chain uses TRBV18 with TRBJ1-1; D gene ambiguous. Trimming shortened V by 4 bases and J by 1 base, and 16 bases separated the two germline ends. Germline V gives CDR1 KGHSH, CDR2 LQKENI. This CDR3 spans 16 amino acids. DNA of the CDR3: TGTGCCAGCTCACGTCGTGTAGGTAATGCGAACACTGAAGCTTTCTTT. Protein sequence: CASSRRVGNANTEAFF.

CDR3 nucleotide sequence: TGTGCCAGCAGCGTGGGACAGGGGGCCCCACCTAGCACAGATACGCAGTATTTT. This sequence encodes CASSVGQGAPPSTDTQYF. The V gene is TRBV9, the J gene TRBJ2-3, with 12 bases fitting TRBD1. Trimming cost V 2 bases and J 0 bases; bases outside gene matches: 7. CDR3 length: 18 amino acids. Per germline, CDR1 SGDLS and CDR2 YYNGEE.

This clonotype occurred many times. The CDR3 loop is CASSLSSTPSIQYF. The CDR3 nucleotides read TGTGCCAGCAGTTTAAGTTCTACTCCGAGCATTCAGTACTTC. This chain uses TRBV12-3 or TRBV12-4 with TRBJ2-4; D call uncertain. The CDR3 covers 14 residues. V lost 2 bases, J lost 9 bases, and 14 bases lay in between.